This T cell receptor (beta chain) was sequenced for a study of blood T cell repertoires in COVID-19. Libraries were prepared by immunoSEQ multiplex PCR; TCRdb keeps only in-frame clonotypes and omits some of them. The sample shows some 180,000 clones, around 81% of them seen only once. V gave up 6 bases and J gave up 2 bases; unmatched junction bases: 8. Germline V lookup: CDR1 LNHDA, CDR2 SQIVND (reference sequence). The CDR3 runs 16 residues. This TCR was recovered from an elderly woman with COVID-19, enrolled during active disease. The V and J genes are TRBV19 and TRBJ1-4, with TRBD1 identical over 8 bases. The sequenced sample was peripheral blood. CDR3 DNA: TGTGCCAGTAGGAGAAATTACAGGGGGACTAATGAAAAACTGTTTTTT. Residues: CASRRNYRGTNEKLFF.